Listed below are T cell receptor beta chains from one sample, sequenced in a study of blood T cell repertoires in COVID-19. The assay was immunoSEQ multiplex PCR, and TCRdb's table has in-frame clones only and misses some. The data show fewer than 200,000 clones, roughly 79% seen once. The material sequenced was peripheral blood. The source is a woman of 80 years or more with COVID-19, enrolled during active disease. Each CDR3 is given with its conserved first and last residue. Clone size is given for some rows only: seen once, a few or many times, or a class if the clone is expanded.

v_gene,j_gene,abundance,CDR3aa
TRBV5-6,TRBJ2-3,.,CASSLGTGRTDTQYF
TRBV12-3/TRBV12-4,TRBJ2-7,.,CASSQNYEQYF
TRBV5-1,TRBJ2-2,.,CASSLSASSNTGELFF
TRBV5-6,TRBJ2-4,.,CASSWGLSDIQYF
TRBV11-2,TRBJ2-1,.,CASSLGGSGLYNEQFF
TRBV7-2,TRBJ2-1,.,CASSFVQGEGEQFF
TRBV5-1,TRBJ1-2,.,CASSFGRGGNGYTF
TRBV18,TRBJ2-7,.,CASSPPLADRGFAYEQYF
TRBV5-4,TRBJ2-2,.,CASSRTSGGTGELFF
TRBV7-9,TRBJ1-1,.,CASSSEGGAEAFF
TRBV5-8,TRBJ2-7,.,CASSLPRFPGTDYQAYEQYF
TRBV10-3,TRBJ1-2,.,CATRGQGANYGYTF
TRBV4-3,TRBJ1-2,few,CASSQDGGGINYGYTF
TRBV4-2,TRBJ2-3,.,CASSQEVGTASTDTQYF
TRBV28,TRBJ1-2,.,CASSSGYGYTF
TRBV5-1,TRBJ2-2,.,CASRPLTSGGAGGELFF
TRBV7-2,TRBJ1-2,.,CASSLGPERGYTF
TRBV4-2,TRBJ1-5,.,CASSQGPALTGDNQPQHF
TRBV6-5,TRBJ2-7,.,CASSYVGQGIGEQYF
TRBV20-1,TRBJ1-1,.,CSASGQPMNTEAFF
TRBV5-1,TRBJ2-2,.,CASSPGVAGELFF
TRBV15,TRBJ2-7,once,CATSSFAGDEQYF
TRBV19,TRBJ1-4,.,CASSMSLQGAGEKLFF
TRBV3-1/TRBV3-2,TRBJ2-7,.,CASSHTRDEQYF
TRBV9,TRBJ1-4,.,CASSIGAWDEKLFF
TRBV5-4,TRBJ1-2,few,CASSLFRYGYTF
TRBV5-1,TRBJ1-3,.,CASSLDTFTRGNTIYF
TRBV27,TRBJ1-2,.,CASSPSGTGWPYGYTF
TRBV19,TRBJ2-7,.,CASSIRGPYEQYF
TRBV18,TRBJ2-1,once,CASSQPGGDRGRRGSYNEQFF
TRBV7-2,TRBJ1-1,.,CASSSQTGYTEAFF
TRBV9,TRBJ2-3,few,CASSGRGTDTQYF
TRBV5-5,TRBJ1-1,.,CASSSQGAGMNTEAFF
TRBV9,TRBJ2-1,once,CASSVGGLAGVNEQFF
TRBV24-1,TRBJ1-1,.,CATSDPVSGNTEAFF
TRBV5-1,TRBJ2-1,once,CASSLEVAGVLYNEQFF
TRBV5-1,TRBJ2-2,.,CASSHRTSGHTGELFF
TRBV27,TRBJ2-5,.,CASSLLRGVAETQYF
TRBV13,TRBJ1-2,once,CASSFNGHYGYTF
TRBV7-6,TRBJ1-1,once,CASTPLGLIGTEAFF
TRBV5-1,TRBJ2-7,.,CASSAVAGAYEQYF
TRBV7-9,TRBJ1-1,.,CASSLGPGIEAFF
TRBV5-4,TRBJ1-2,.,CASSEASYGYTF
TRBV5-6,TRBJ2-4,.,CASRRAGRGSDIQYF
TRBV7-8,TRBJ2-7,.,CASSPRVSSLPSEQYF
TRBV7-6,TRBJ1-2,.,CASSLDGAGGYYGYTF
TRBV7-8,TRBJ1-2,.,CASSLRQGTDYGYTF
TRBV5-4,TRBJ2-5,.,CASSRDSQETQYF
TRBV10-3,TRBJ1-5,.,CAISLDRGNQPQHF
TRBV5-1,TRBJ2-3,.,CASSFSGTGDTQYF
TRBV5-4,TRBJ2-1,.,CASSLGGGTNLGQFF
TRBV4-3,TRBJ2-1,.,CASSQDPPGQGVNEQFF
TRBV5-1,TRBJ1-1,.,CASSLRTENTEAFF